These 29 T cell receptor beta chains were sequenced from one sample in a study of shared clonotypes between healthy human individuals. Using immunoSEQ multiplex PCR, the repertoire was profiled, and TCRdb retains in-frame clones only, with some absent. Among around 940,000 clones, 76% were seen once, and the ten largest hold approximately 1.5%. Sequencing was performed on memory CD4+ T cells sorted from blood. Stated subset: CD45RA-negative fraction. The receptors originated from a man aged 18-30 years in good health.

This clone has more than one count but fewer than ten. The gene calls are TRBV30 and TRBJ1-3; tentative D call: TRBD1 (6 bases). Germline V gives CDR1 GTSNPN, CDR2 SVGIG (reference sequence). Deletions cut 2 bases from V and 4 bases from J, with 12 bases between. This CDR3 region has 14 residues. CDR3 nucleotide sequence: TGTGCCTGGAGTACTACAGGGTTAGGAAACACCATATATTTT. Translated, it gives CAWSTTGLGNTIYF.

This clone was seen at least ten times. The rearrangement uses TRBV30 and TRBJ1-1, with a possible D match to TRBD1 (6 bases). This CDR3 is 11 amino acids long. CDR1 GTSNPN and CDR2 SVGIG come from the germline V gene (reference sequence). V shed 3 bases and J shed 6 bases, with 8 bases lying between them. CDR3 nucleotide sequence: TGTGCCTGGAGAACAGGGCCTGAAGCTTTCTTT. Encoded protein: CAWRTGPEAFF.

This chain uses TRBV6-5 with TRBJ1-6, with a possible D match to TRBD1 (6 bases). From germline, CDR1 is MNHEY and CDR2 SVGAGI. V lost 10 bases, J lost 9 bases, and 19 bases lay in between. This CDR3 has 14 amino acids. CDR3 protein: CATGPRRGSSPLHF. The DNA for the CDR3 is TGTGCCACAGGTCCAAGGAGGGGGTCTTCACCCCTCCACTTT.

A remark on this clone: Within the sample, other DNA sequences also encode this same CDR3. J is TRBJ1-1 and V is TRBV18; D call uncertain. There are 13 residues in the CDR3. V was trimmed by 3 bases and J by 7 bases, leaving 12 bases between them. Germline-derived CDR1 and CDR2 are KGHSH and LQKENI. The CDR3 nucleotides read TGTGCCAGCTCACCCCCTGGTGGGGTTGAAGCTTTCTTT. It is translated as CASSPPGGVEAFF.

The J gene is TRBJ2-7, the V gene TRBV2; TRBD2 aligns across 8 bases. V gave up 7 bases and J gave up 2 bases; unmatched junction bases: 10. CDR1 and CDR2 (germline): SNHLY, FYNNEI. The CDR3 covers 15 residues. Written as DNA, the CDR3 is TGTGCCAGCACTCCCTATAGCGGGGCGGCCTACGAGCAGTACTTC. Its translation: CASTPYSGAAYEQYF.

This chain connects TRBV14 to TRBJ2-2; no reliable D call. Per germline, CDR1 SGHDN and CDR2 FVKESK. This CDR3 has 14 amino acids. Trimming took 4 bases from V and 3 from J, leaving 9 bases between them. CDR3 DNA sequence: TGTGCCAGCAGCCCAGCACTATACACCGGGGAGCTGTTTTTT. Its protein is CASSPALYTGELFF.

This chain joins TRBV19 and TRBJ1-2; D gene ambiguous. With 7 bases removed from V and 2 bases from J, the gap between germline ends came to 17 bases. Germline CDR1 is LNHDA and CDR2 is SQIVND (reference sequence). CDR3 size: 15 residues. This CDR3 reads CASKPTRGNNYGYTF. CDR3 DNA sequence: TGTGCCAGTAAGCCCACCCGAGGGAACAACTATGGCTACACCTTC.

This clone was recorded only once. The gene calls are TRBV30 and TRBJ1-4; 7 bases are shared with TRBD1. The V gene end was trimmed by 2 bases and the J gene end by 9 bases; junction bases not matched to a gene: 6. Germline assignment: CDR1 GTSNPN and CDR2 SVGIG (reference sequence). The CDR3 sequence is 13 residues long. Here the CDR3 reads CAWSPGTVQKLFF. In nucleotides, the CDR3 is TGTGCCTGGAGTCCCGGGACAGTCCAAAAACTGTTTTTT.

The chain carries TRBV7-6 and TRBJ1-1; perhaps TRBD1 as D (5 bases). Germline-derived CDR1 and CDR2 are SGHVS and FNYEAQ. This CDR3 has 13 amino acids. V lost 0 bases, J lost 11 bases, and 13 bases lay in between. The CDR3 reads CASSLASGSEAFF. The CDR3 DNA follows: TGTGCCAGCAGCTTAGCGTCAGGGAGTGAGGCTTTCTTT.

V and J are TRBV10-3 and TRBJ2-3; 10 positions agree with TRBD2. Germline CDR1 reads ENHRY; CDR2 reads SYGVKD. The junction had 8 bases not matched to a gene; V was cut back by 4 bases and J by 7 bases. The CDR3 is 15 residues long. This chain's CDR3 is CAISASGGAANTQYF. In nucleotides, the CDR3 is TGTGCCATCAGTGCCAGCGGGGGGGCTGCGAATACGCAGTATTTT.

Worth noting for this clone: Different DNA sequences within this sample yield the same CDR3. The CDR3 loop is CASSFQYEQYF. The DNA of the CDR3 is TGCGCCAGCAGCTTCCAATACGAGCAGTACTTC. The rearrangement uses TRBV5-1 and TRBJ2-7; D unclear. The CDR3 is 11 residues long. Trimming took off 2 bases at V and 4 bases at J, with 4 bases between the two ends. The germline V gene encodes CDR1 SGHRS and CDR2 YFSETQ.

As to this clone: The junction differs from germline at one of its ends, possibly a read error. The sample carries other DNA sequences with the same CDR3. The gene calls are TRBV29-1 and TRBJ1-3; D call uncertain. CDR3 length: 11 residues. CDR1 and CDR2 (germline): SQVTM, ANQGSEA. DNA of the CDR3: TGCAGCGTGGAAGGTGGAAACACCATATATTTT. Amino acids: CSVEGGNTIYF. The whole variable domain, remainder taken from reference TRBV29-1 and TRBJ1-3, is SAVISQKPSRDICQRGTSLTIQCQVDSQVTMMFWYRQQPGQSLTLIATANQGSEATYESGFVIDKFPISRPNLTFSTLTVSNMSPEDSSIYLCSVEGGNTIYFGEGSWLTVV.

The chain employs TRBV6-1 and TRBJ1-1; D ambiguous. V gave up 8 bases and J gave up 1 base, with 5 bases separating them. CDR1 and CDR2 from the germline V gene are MNHNS and SASEGT. CDR3 length equals 11 residues. CDR3: CASHKNTEAFF. For the CDR3, the DNA is TGTGCCAGCCACAAGAACACTGAAGCTTTCTTT.

The CDR3 bases are TGTGCCAGCAGCAAACAGGCCTCCTCCTACGAGCAGTACTTC. It encodes CASSKQASSYEQYF. The rearrangement uses TRBV2 and TRBJ2-7, with D possibly TRBD1 on 5 matching bases. V was clipped by 6 bases and J by 0 bases, with 12 bases between them. Germline assignment: CDR1 SNHLY and CDR2 FYNNEI. The CDR3 covers 14 residues.

The chain combines TRBV10-3 with TRBJ1-1; D is perhaps TRBD1 (6 bases). This CDR3 contains 13 residues. Deletions cut 4 bases from V and 5 bases from J, with 11 bases between. Germline-derived CDR1 and CDR2 are ENHRY and SYGVKD. CDR3 coding DNA: TGTGCCATCAGTGGAACAGGGCAAACTGAAGCTTTCTTT. Protein product: CAISGTGQTEAFF.

J is TRBJ2-2 and V is TRBV4-1; D perhaps matches TRBD1 (7 bases). The V end was cut by 0 bases, the J end by 2 bases, with 25 bases between. Per germline, CDR1 MGHRA and CDR2 YSYEKL. CDR3 length: 21 amino acids. The CDR3 nucleotides read TGCGCCAGCAGCCAAGAACCCTTTAACCGGGGGACAGTGATCAACACCGGGGAGCTGTTTTTT. Translating it yields CASSQEPFNRGTVINTGELFF.

Many counts were recorded for this clone. V and J are TRBV5-1 and TRBJ2-2; 13 nucleotides align to TRBD2. Germline-derived CDR1 and CDR2 are SGHRS and YFSETQ. The CDR3 spans 15 residues. The ends lost 5 bases at V and 6 bases at J; junction bases unmatched: 4. The CDR3 nucleotides are TGCGCCAGCAGTGGACTAGCGGGAGTTTCCGGGGAGCTGTTTTTT. Translation: CASSGLAGVSGELFF.

About this clone: Other nucleotide sequences in the sample specify the same CDR3. This rearrangement joins TRBV18 to TRBJ1-3; D possibly corresponds to TRBD1 (5 bases). Germline V gene lookup returns CDR1 KGHSH and CDR2 LQKENI. The CDR3 length is 15 residues. V gave up 3 bases and J gave up 0 bases, with 9 bases separating them. CDR3 nucleotide sequence: TGTGCCAGCTCACCTGGGGGGAGCTCTGGAAACACCATATATTTT. It specifies CASSPGGSSGNTIYF.

The J gene is TRBJ1-1, the V gene TRBV5-6; 8 bases line up with TRBD1. Germline V gene data show CDR1 as SGHDT and CDR2 as YYEEEE. The CDR3 has 16 amino acids. The V and J ends lost 1 base and 6 bases, in that order; junction bases with no gene match: 11. CDR3: CASSLPSTGGNAEAFF. DNA for the CDR3: TGTGCCAGCAGCTTGCCCTCTACAGGGGGTAACGCTGAAGCTTTCTTT.

The chain couples TRBV1 to TRBJ2-7; the table's D call TRBD2 went unverified against the DNA. TRBV1 corresponds to a pseudogene. The CDR3 consists of 20 residues. CDR3 nucleotide sequence: TGCACCAGCAGCCTTGTTCCGGGACTAGCGGGAGGTTTTAGCTCCTACGAGCAGTACTTC. Protein product: CTSSLVPGLAGGFSSYEQYF.

This clone was recorded a few times. The chain has TRBV29-1 and TRBJ1-4, with 9 bases aligning to TRBD1. Unmatched junction bases numbered 3, after V lost 8 bases and J lost 5 bases. The CDR3 is 12 residues long. Per the germline V gene, CDR1 is SQVTM and CDR2 is ANQGSEA. The CDR3 spells CSTGGPNEKLFF. CDR3 bases: TGCAGCACAGGGGGCCCAAATGAAAAACTGTTTTTT. Looking up the rest from reference TRBV29-1 and TRBJ1-4 gives the full variable domain: SAVISQKPSRDICQRGTSLTIQCQVDSQVTMMFWYRQQPGQSLTLIATANQGSEATYESGFVIDKFPISRPNLTFSTLTVSNMSPEDSSIYLCSTGGPNEKLFFGSGTQLSVL.

This rearrangement joins TRBV5-1 to TRBJ2-7, with 8 bases aligning to TRBD1. The germline V gene has CDR1 SGHRS and CDR2 YFSETQ. The CDR3 runs 16 residues. Losses at the gene ends were 4 bases for V and 0 bases for J; bases not matched to a gene: 9. The CDR3 bases are TGCGCCAGCAGCGCGGTCGCGGGACAGGCCTCCTACGAGCAGTACTTC. As protein: CASSAVAGQASYEQYF.

The rearrangement links TRBV6-6 to TRBJ2-2; 9 nucleotides match TRBD1. The CDR3 consists of 16 residues. V was clipped by 6 bases and J by 1 base; unmatched bases: 6. Per germline, CDR1 MNHNY and CDR2 SVGAGI (reference sequence). In nucleotides, the CDR3 is TGTGCCAGCAGGGACAGGGGCCACGGGAACACCGGGGAGCTGTTTTTT. Translating gives CASRDRGHGNTGELFF.

This chain uses TRBV5-4 with TRBJ2-3; 7 positions match TRBD1. Germline V lookup: CDR1 SGHNT, CDR2 YYREEE (reference sequence). CDR3 size: 15 residues. The J segment lost 2 bases and the V segment lost 4 bases, leaving 7 bases of the junction unmatched. In DNA, the CDR3 is TGTGCCAGCAGCACAAGGACAGGCGTCACAGATACGCAGTATTTT. Protein sequence: CASSTRTGVTDTQYF.

There are a few counts of this clone. The V call is TRBV11-2, the J call TRBJ2-7; D might be TRBD1 (5 bases). Germline CDR1 is SGHAT and CDR2 is FQNNGV. The CDR3 extends over 15 amino acids. With 1 base removed from V and 2 bases from J, the gap between germline ends came to 12 bases. The DNA for the CDR3 is TGTGCCAGCAGCTTAGGTTTTAGGGGCCCCTACGAGCAGTACTTC. This translates into CASSLGFRGPYEQYF.

The chain combines TRBV18 with TRBJ2-7, with 7 bases that match TRBD1. Germline CDR1 reads KGHSH; CDR2 reads LQKENI. With 3 bases clipped from V and 6 bases from J, the junction kept 5 bases outside the gene matches. The CDR3 runs 13 residues. CDR3 nucleotides: TGTGCCAGCTCACCGGGACAGAACTTCGAGCAGTACTTC. Its protein is CASSPGQNFEQYF.

Only a few counts were recorded for this clone. V and J are TRBV28 and TRBJ2-4, with TRBD2 as a possible D gene (5 bases). The CDR3 runs 16 residues. CDR1 and CDR2 (germline): MDHEN, SYDVKM. The V end was cut by 8 bases, the J end by 1 base, with 18 bases between. CDR3 nucleotides: TGTGCCAGCTCCCTAGGGAGTGTGAAGGCCAAAAACATTCAGTACTTC. Translating it yields CASSLGSVKAKNIQYF.

This chain joins TRBV19 and TRBJ1-1; the match to TRBD1 covers 8 bases. V lost 5 bases to trimming and J lost 1 base; unmatched junction nucleotides: 9. CDR3 length: 16 amino acids. Looked up from germline, CDR1 is LNHDA and CDR2 is SQIVND (reference sequence). The CDR3 loop reads CASSHTQGAGNTEAFF. The CDR3 DNA sequence: TGTGCCAGTAGTCATACCCAGGGGGCGGGGAACACTGAAGCTTTCTTT.

V gene TRBV30 combines with J gene TRBJ1-4, with TRBD1 matching over 10 bases. V dropped 1 base and J dropped 5; count of bases not matched to a gene: 4. Germline loops: CDR1 GTSNPN, CDR2 SVGIG (reference sequence). CDR3 length equals 15 residues. CDR3 nucleotides: TGTGCCTGGAGTGCCGAGGGACAGGGGAATGAAAAACTGTTTTTT. Amino acids: CAWSAEGQGNEKLFF.